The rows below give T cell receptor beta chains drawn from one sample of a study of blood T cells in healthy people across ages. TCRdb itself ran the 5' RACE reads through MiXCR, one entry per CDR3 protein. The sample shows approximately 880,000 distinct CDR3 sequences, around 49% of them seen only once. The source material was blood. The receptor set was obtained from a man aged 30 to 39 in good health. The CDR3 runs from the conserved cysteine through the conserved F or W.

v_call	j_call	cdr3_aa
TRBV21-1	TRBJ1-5	CASSKQGLNSNQPQHF
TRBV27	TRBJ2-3	CASSFIGAADTQYF
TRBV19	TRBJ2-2	CASSSRDPTGELFF
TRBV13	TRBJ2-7	CASSADGSPSYEQYF
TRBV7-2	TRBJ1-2	CASSRDTSFYGYTF
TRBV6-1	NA	CASSEPPDTAETQYF
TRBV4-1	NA	CASSQDGETGDYEQYF
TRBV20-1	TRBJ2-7	CSATHGLAGYEQYF
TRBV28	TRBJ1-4	CASSLGGILTNEKLFF
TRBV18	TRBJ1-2	CASSPPSSYGYTF
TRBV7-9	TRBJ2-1	CASSYPEGGRSSYNEQFF
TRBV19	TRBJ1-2	CASSIGQGNGYTF
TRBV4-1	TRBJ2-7	CASSLTTGSSYEQYF
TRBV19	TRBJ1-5	CASSIWSGDQPQHF
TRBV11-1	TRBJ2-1	CASGFRQGGNNEQFF
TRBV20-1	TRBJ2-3	CSAQKRGSPTDTQYF
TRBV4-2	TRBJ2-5	CASSQPDSYNEQYF
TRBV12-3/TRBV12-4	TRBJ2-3	CASGNNRADTQYF
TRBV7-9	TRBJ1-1	CASSDIGLGTEAFF
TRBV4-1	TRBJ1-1	CASSQGTEPNTEAFF
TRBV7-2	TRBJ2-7	CASSSAYGTYEQYF
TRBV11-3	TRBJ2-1	CASSLSDAIYNEQFF
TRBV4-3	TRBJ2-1	CASSQGPGLAGLASSYNEQFF
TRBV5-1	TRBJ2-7	CASRVMGQEYEQYF
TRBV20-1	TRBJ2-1	CSARAPAGASNEQFF
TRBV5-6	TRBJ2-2	CASSLYPGVRTGELFF
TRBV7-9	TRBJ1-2	CASSLARTEDTNYGYTF
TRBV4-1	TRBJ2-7	CASSQVGQGLYEQYF
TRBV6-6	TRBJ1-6	CASSLGDSYNSPLHF
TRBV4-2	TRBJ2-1	CASSQDPTGAYNEQFF
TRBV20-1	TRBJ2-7	CSARDGTPTYEQYF
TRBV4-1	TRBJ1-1	CASSQESTEAFF
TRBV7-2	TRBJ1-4	CASSLEWPGLLRTNEKLFF
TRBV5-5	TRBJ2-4	CASSLSELAGGVAKNIQYF
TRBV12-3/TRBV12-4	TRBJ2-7	CASRPRSSYEQYF
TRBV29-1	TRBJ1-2	CSVVTGGASYGYTF
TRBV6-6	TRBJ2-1	CASNPDTYNEQFF
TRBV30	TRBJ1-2	CAWSRDRGPYGYTF
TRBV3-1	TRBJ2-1	CASSQVGDEQFF
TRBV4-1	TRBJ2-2	CASSPGSWTGNTGELFF
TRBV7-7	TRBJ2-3	CASSLDYRDTQYF
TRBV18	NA	CASSPMGRDEQYF
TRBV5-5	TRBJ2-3	CASSPQKHSFTGEVDTQYF
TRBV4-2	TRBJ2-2	CASSPGGPRTGELFF
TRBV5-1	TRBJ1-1	CASSPGQGGLEAFF
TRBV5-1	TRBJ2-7	CASSLEGGTSGYEQYF
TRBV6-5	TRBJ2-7	CASRKGEAGVYEQYF
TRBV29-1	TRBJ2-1	CSVEGGLAISYNEQFF
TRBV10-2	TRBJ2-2	CASSTSGGAVGELFF
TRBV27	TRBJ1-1	CASSISFGQMGTEAFF
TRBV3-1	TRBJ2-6	CASSQDMGLGANVLTF
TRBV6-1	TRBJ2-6	CASRGLRQGVLTF
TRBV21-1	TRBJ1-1	CASSNSGRGLRTEAFF
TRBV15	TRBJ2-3	CATSRVLTDTQYF